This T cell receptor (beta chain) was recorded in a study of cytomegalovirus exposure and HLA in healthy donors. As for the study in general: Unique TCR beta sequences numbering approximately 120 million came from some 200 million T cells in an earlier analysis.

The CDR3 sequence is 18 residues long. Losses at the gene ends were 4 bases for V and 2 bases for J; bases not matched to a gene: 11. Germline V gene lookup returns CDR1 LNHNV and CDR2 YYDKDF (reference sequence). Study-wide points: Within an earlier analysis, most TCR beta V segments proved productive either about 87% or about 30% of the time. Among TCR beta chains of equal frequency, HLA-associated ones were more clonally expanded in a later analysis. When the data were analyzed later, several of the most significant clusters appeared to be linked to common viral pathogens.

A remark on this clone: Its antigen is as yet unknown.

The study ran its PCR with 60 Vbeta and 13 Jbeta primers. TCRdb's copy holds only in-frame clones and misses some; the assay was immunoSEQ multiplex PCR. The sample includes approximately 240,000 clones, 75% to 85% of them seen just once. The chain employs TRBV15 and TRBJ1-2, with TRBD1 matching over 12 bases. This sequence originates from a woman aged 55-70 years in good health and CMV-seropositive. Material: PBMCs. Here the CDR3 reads CATSKPLGDRGPNYGYTF. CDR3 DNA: TGTGCCACCAGCAAGCCCCTCGGGGACAGGGGGCCGAACTATGGCTACACCTTC.